This TCR beta chain was obtained from a study of cytomegalovirus exposure and HLA in healthy donors. Study-wide results and limits: Researchers reported in a later analysis that a missense DCLRE1C variant was tied to TCR beta V- and J-gene trimming. Based on reports, TCR beta sequences accurately predicted HLA-A and HLA-B alleles for most subjects.

The CDR3 runs 15 residues. Per the germline V gene, CDR1 is MGHRA and CDR2 is YSYEKL. V was trimmed by 2 bases and J by 5 bases, leaving 15 bases between them. PCR involved 60 Vbeta and 13 Jbeta primers. Measured with immunoSEQ multiplex PCR; TCRdb has only the in-frame clones, and not every one. The data contain 120,000 or so clones, roughly 82% of them singletons. Turning to this clone: Its antigen remains unidentified.

The TCR comes from a woman younger than 35 in good health and CMV-seronegative. Sample: PBMCs. The chain recombines TRBV4-1 with TRBJ2-5, with D maybe TRBD2 (7 bases). Here the CDR3 DNA reads TGCGCCAGCAGCCAATTCCCCGGGGGGCGGGAGACCCAGTACTTC. Amino acids: CASSQFPGGRETQYF.